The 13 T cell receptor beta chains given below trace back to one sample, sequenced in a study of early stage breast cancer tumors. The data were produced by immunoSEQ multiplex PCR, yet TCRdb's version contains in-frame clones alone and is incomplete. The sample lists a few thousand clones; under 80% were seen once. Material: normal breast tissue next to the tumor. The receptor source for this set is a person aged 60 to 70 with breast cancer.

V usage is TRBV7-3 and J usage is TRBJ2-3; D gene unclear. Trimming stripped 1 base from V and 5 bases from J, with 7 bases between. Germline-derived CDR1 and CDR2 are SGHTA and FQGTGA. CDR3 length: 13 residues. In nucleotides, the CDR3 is TGTGCCAGCAGCTTAAGTTTAAGAGATACGCAGTATTTT. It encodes CASSLSLRDTQYF. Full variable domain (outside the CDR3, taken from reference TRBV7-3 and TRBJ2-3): GAGVSQTPSNKVTEKGKYVELRCDPISGHTALYWYRQSLGQGPEFLIYFQGTGAADDSGLPNDRFFAVRPEGSVSTLKIQRTERGDSAVYLCASSLSLRDTQYFGPGTRLTVL.

CDR3 sequence: CASSTGTGLYTIYF. CDR3 bases: TGTGCCAGTAGCACCGGGACAGGGCTTTACACCATATATTTT. V usage is TRBV19 and J usage is TRBJ1-3; 9 bases match TRBD1. The CDR3 has 14 amino acids. Germline values: CDR1 LNHDA, CDR2 SQIVND (reference sequence). V gave up 6 bases and J gave up 8 bases; unmatched junction bases: 8.

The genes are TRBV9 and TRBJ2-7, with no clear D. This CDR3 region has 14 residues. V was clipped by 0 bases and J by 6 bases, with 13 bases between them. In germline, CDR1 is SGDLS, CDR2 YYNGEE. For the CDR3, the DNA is TGTGCCAGCAGCGTAGGTGGAGCCTCTACCGAGCAGTACTTC. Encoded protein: CASSVGGASTEQYF.

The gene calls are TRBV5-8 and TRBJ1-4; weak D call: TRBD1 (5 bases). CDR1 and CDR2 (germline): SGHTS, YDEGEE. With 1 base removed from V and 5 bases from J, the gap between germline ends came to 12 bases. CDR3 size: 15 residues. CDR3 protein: CASSLMGQMNEKLFF. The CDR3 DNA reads TGTGCCAGCAGCTTGATGGGGCAGATGAATGAAAAACTGTTTTTT.

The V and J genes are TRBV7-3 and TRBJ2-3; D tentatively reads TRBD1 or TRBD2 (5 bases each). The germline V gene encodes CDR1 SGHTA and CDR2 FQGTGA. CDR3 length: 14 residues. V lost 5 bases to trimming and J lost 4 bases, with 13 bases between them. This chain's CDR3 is CASSQEWGSDTQYF. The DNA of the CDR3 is TGTGCCAGCAGCCAAGAATGGGGGTCAGATACGCAGTATTTT.

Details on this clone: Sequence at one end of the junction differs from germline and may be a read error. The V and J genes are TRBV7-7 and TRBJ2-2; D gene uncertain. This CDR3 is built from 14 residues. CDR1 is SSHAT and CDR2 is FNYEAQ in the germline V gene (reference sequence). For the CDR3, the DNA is TGTGCTAGCAGCTTGGTTTCGGGCACCGGGGAGCTGTTTTTT. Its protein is CASSLVSGTGELFF.

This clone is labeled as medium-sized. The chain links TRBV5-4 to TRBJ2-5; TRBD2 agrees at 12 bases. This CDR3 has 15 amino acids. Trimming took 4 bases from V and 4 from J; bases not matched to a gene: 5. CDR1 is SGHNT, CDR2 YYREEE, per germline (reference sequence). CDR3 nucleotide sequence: TGTGCCAGCAGCCAGACTAGCGGGGGAGGAGAGACCCAGTACTTC. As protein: CASSQTSGGGETQYF.

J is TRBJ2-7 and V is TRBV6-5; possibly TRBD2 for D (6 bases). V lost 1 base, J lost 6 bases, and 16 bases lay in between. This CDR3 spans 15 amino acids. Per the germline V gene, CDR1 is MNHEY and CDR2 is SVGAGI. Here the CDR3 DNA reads TGTGCCAGCAGTTACTGGGGGGATCTGGTGAGCGAGCAGTACTTC. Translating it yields CASSYWGDLVSEQYF.

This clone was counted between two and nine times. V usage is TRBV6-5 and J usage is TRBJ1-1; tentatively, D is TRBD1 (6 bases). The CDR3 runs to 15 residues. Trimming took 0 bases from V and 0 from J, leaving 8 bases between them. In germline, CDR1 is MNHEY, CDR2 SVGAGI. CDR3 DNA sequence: TGTGCCAGCAGTTACTCGGACAGAATGAACACTGAAGCTTTCTTT. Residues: CASSYSDRMNTEAFF.

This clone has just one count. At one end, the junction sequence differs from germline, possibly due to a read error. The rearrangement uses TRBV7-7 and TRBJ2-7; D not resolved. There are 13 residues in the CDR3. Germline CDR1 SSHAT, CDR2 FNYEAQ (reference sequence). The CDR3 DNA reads TGTGCTAGCAGCTTTATCGCCGGTGGCGAGCAGTACTTC. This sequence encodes CASSFIAGGEQYF.

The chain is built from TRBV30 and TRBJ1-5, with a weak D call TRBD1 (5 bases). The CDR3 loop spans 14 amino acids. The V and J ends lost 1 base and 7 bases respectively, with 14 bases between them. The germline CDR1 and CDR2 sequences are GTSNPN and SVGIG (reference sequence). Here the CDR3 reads CAWSALTVEQPQHF. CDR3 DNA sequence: TGTGCCTGGAGTGCCCTGACAGTGGAGCAGCCCCAGCATTTT.

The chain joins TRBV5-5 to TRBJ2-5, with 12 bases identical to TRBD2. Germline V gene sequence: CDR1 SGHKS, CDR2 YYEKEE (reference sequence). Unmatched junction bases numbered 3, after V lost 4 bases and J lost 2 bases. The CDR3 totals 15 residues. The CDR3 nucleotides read TGTGCCAGCAGCGGACTAGCGGGATCACAAGAGACCCAGTACTTC. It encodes CASSGLAGSQETQYF.

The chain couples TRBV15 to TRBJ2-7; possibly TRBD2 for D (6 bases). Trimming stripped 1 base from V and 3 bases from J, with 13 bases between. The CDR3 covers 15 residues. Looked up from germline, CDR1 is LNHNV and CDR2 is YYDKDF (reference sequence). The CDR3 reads CATSRVGGPSYEQYF. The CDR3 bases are TGTGCCACCAGCAGAGTCGGGGGACCTAGCTACGAGCAGTACTTC.